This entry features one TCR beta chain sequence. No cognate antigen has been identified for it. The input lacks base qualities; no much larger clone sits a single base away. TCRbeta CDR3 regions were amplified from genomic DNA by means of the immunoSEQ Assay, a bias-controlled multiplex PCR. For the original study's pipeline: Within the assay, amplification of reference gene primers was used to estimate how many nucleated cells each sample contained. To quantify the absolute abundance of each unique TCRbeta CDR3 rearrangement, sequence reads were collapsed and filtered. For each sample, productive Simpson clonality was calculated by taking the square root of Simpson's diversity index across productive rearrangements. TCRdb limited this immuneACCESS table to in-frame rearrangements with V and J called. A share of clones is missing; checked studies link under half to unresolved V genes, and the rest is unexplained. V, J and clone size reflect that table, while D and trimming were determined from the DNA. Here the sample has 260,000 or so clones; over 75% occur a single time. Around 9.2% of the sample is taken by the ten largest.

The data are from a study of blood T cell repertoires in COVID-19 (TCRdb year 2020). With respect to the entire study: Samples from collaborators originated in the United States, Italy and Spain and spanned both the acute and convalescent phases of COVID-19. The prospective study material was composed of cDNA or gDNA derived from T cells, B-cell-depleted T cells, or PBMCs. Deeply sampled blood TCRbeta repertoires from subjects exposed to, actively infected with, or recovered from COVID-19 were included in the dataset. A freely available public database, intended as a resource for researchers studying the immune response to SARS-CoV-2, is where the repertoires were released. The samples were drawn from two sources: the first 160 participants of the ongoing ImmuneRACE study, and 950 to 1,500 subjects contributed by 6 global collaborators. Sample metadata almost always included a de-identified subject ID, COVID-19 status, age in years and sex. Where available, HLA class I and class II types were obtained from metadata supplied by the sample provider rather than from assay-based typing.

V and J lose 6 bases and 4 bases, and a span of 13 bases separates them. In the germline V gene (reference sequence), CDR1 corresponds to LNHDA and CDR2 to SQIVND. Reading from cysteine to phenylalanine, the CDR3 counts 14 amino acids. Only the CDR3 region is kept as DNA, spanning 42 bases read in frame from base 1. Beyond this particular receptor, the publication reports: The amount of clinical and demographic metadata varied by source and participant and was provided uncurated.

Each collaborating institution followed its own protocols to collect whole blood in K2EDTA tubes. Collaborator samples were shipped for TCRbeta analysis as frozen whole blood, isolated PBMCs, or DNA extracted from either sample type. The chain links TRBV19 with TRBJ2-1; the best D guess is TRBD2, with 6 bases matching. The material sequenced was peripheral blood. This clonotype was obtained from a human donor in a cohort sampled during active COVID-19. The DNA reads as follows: TGTGCCAGTAGCCTCGGAGGGGATTACAATGAGCAGTTCTTC. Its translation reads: CASSLGGDYNEQFF.